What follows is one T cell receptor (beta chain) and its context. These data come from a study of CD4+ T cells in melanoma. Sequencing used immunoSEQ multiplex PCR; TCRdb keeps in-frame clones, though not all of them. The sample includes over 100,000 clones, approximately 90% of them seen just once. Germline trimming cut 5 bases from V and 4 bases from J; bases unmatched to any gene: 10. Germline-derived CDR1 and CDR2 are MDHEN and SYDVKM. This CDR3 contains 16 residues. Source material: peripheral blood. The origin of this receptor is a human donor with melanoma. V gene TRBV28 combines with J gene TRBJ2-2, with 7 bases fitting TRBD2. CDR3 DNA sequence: TGTGCCAGCAGTAATCTGGGCGGGAGTGCCACCGGGGAGCTGTTTTTT. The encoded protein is CASSNLGGSATGELFF. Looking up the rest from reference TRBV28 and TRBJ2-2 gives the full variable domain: DVKVTQSSRYLVKRTGEKVFLECVQDMDHENMFWYRQDPGLGLRLIYFSYDVKMKEKGDIPEGYSVSREKKERFSLILESASTNQTSMYLCASSNLGGSATGELFFGEGSRLTVL.